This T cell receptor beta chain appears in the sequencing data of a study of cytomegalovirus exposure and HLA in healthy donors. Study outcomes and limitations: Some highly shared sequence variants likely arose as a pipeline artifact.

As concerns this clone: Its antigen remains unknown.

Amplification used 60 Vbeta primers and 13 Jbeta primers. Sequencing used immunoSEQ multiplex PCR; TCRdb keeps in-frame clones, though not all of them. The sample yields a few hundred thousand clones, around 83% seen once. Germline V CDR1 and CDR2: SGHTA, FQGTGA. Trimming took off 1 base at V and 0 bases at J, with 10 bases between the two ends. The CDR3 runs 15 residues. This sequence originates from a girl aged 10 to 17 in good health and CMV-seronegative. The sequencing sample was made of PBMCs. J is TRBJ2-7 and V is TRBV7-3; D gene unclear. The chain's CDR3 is CASSLIAESSYEQYF. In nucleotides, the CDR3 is TGTGCCAGCAGCTTAATTGCGGAAAGCTCCTACGAGCAGTACTTC.